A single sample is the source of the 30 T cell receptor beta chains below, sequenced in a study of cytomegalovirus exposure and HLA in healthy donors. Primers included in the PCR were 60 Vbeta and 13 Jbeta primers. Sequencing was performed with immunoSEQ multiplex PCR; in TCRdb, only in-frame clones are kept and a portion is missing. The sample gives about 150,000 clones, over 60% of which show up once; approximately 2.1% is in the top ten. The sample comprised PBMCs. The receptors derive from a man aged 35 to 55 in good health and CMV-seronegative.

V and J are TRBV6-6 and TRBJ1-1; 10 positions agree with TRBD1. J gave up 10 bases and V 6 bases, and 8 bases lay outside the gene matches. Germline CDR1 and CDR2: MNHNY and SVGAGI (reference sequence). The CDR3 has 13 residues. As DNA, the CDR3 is TGTGCCAGCAGCCACCGACAGGGGGCGGTAGCTTTCTTT. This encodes CASSHRQGAVAFF.

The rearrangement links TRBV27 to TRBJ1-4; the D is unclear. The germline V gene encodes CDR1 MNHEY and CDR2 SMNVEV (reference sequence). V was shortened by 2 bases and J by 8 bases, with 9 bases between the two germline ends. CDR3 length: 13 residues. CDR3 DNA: TGTGCCAGCAGTTTAGGGGAGAGGGAAAAACTGTTTTTT. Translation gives CASSLGEREKLFF.

CDR3 DNA: TGTGCCAGCAGGCGCCCCGGGACAGGGGGTCAGCCCCAGCATTTT. Amino acid sequence: CASRRPGTGGQPQHF. The chain is built from TRBV2 and TRBJ1-5, with 11 positions matching TRBD1. There are 15 residues in the CDR3. Germline assignment: CDR1 SNHLY and CDR2 FYNNEI. J gave up 6 bases and V 6 bases, and 7 bases lay outside the gene matches.

Written as DNA, the CDR3 is TGTGCCAGCAGCTCAGACGCGGGACTGCCAGGGTCCGATGAGCAGTTCTTC. Its translation: CASSSDAGLPGSDEQFF. V usage is TRBV11-3 and J usage is TRBJ2-1; tentative D call: TRBD2 (6 bases). Germline CDR1 SGHNT, CDR2 YENEEA. V lost 4 bases and J lost 8, with 24 bases in between. The CDR3 totals 17 residues. The complete variable domain, with remaining parts taken from reference TRBV11-3 and TRBJ2-1, reads EAGVVQSPRYKIIEKKQPVAFWCNPISGHNTLYWYLQNLGQGPELLIRYENEEAVDDSQLPKDRFSAERLKGVDSTLKIQPAELGDSAVYLCASSSDAGLPGSDEQFFGPGTRLTVL.

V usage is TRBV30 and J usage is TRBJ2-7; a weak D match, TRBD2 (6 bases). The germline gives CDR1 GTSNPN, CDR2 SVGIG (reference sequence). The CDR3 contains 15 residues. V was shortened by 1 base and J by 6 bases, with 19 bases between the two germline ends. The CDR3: CAWSALGGGPTEQYF. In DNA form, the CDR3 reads TGTGCCTGGAGTGCCTTGGGGGGTGGACCTACCGAGCAGTACTTC.

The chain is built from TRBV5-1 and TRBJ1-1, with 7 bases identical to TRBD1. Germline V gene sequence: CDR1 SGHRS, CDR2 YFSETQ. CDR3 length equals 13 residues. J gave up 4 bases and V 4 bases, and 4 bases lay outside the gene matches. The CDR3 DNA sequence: TGCGCCAGCAGCCCCCCAGGGGGCACTGAAGCTTTCTTT. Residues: CASSPPGGTEAFF.

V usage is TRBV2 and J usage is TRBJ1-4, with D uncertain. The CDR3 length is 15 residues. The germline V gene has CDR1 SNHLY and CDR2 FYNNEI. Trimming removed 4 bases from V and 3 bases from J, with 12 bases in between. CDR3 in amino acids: CASSAALAANEKLFF. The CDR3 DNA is TGTGCCAGCAGTGCAGCCTTAGCGGCTAATGAAAAACTGTTTTTT.

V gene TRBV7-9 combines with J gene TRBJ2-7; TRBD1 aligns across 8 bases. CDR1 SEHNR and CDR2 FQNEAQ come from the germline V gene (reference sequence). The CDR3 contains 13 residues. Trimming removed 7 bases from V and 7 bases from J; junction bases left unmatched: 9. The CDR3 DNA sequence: TGTGCCAGCATGCAGACAGGGGAAGGTGAGCAGTACTTC. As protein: CASMQTGEGEQYF.

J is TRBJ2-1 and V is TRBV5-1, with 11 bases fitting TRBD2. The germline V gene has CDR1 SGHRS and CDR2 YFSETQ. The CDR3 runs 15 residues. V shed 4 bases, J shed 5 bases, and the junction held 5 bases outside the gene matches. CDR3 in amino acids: CASSPGTSGHNEQFF. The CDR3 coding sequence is TGCGCCAGCAGCCCCGGGACTAGCGGCCACAATGAGCAGTTCTTC.

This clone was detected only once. CDR3 nucleotide sequence: TGTGCAAGTCGCTTACCAACTAGCGGTTCGAACACCGGGGAGCTGTTTTTT. It specifies CASRLPTSGSNTGELFF. The chain links TRBV12-2 to TRBJ2-2; the table gives TRBD2 as D, unverified against the DNA. TRBV12-2 is termed a pseudogene. The CDR3 is made up of 17 amino acids.

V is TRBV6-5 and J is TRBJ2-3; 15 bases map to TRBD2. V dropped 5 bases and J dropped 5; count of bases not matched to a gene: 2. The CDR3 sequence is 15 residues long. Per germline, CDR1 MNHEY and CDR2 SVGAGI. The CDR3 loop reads CASSRTSGRGDTQYF. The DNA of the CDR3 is TGTGCCAGCAGTAGGACTAGCGGGAGGGGAGATACGCAGTATTTT.

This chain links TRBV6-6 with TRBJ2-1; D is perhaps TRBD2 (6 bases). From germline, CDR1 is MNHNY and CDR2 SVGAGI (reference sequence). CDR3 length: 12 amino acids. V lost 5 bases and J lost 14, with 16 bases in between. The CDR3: CASSNHGTPEFF. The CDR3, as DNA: TGTGCCAGCAGTAATCACGGGACTCCCGAGTTCTTC.

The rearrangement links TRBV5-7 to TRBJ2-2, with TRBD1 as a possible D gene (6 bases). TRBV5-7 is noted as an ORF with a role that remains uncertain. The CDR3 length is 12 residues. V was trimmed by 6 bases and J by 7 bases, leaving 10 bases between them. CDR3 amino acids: CASNRVGGELFF. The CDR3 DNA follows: TGTGCCAGCAACAGGGTCGGCGGGGAGCTGTTTTTT.

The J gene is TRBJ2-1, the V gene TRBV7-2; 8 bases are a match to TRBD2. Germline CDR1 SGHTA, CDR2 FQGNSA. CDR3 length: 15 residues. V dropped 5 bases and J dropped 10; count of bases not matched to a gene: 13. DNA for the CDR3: TGTGCCAGCAGCGGACCGGGACTAGGGGTGGGGGAGCAGTTCTTC. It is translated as CASSGPGLGVGEQFF.

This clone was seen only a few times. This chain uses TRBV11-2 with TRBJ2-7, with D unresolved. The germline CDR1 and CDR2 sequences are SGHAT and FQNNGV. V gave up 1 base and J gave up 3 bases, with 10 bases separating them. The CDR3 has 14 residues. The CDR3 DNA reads TGTGCCAGCAGCTTAGCCCGCAGTGGCTACGAGCAGTACTTC. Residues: CASSLARSGYEQYF.

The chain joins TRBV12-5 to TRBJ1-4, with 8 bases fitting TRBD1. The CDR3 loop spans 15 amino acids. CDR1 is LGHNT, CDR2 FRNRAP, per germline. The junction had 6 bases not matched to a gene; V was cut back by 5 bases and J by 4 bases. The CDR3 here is CASGQQDRDNEKLFF. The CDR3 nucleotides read TGTGCTAGTGGTCAGCAGGACAGGGATAATGAAAAACTGTTTTTT.

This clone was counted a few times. Here the CDR3 reads CASRREGNNEQFF. The CDR3, as DNA: TGTGCCAGTAGGAGGGAGGGAAACAATGAGCAGTTCTTC. The rearrangement links TRBV19 to TRBJ2-1, with 7 bases lining up with TRBD2. The germline gives CDR1 LNHDA, CDR2 SQIVND (reference sequence). The CDR3 totals 13 residues. V dropped 6 bases and J dropped 5; count of bases not matched to a gene: 4. Filled out from reference TRBV19 and TRBJ2-1, the complete variable domain reads DGGITQSPKYLFRKEGQNVTLSCEQNLNHDAMYWYRQDPGQGLRLIYYSQIVNDFQKGDIAEGYSVSREKKESFPLTVTSAQKNPTAFYLCASRREGNNEQFFGPGTRLTVL.

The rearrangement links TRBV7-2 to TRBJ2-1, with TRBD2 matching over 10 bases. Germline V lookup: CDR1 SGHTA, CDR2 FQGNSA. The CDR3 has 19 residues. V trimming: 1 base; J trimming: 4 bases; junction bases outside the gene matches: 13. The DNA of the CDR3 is TGTGCCAGCAGCTTAGAGTCTCTAGCGGGAGTTTCGGGGTACAATGAGCAGTTCTTC. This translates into CASSLESLAGVSGYNEQFF.

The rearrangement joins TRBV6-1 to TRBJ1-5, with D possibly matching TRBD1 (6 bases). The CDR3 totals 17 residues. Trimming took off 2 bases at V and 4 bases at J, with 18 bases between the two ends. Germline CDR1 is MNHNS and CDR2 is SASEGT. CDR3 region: CASSEYHPGQPNQPQHF. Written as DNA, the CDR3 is TGTGCCAGCAGTGAATACCACCCCGGACAGCCAAATCAGCCCCAGCATTTT.

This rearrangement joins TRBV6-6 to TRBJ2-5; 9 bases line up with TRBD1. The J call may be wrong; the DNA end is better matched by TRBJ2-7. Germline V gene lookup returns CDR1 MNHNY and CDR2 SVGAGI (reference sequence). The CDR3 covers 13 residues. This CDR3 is CASSYGQGSEQYF. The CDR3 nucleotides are TGTGCCAGCAGTTACGGACAGGGGAGCGAGCAGTACTTC.

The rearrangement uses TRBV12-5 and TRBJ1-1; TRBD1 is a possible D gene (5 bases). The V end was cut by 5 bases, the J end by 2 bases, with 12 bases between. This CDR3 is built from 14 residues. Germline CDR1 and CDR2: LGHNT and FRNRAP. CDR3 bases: TGTGCTAGTGGTCACAGGAGGGGCAACACTGAAGCTTTCTTT. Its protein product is CASGHRRGNTEAFF.

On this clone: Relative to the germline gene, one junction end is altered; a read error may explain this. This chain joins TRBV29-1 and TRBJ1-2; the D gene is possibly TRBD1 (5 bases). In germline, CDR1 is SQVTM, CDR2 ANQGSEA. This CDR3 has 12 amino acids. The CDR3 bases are TGCAGCGTTGACAACTGGGGCGATGGCTACCCCTTC. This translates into CSVDNWGDGYPF.

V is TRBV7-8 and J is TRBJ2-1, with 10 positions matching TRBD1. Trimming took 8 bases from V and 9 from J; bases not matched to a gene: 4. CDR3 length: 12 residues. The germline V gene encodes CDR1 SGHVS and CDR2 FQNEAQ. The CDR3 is CASGQGVVEQFF. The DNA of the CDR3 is TGTGCCAGCGGACAGGGGGTGGTTGAGCAGTTCTTC. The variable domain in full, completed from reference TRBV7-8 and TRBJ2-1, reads GAGVSQSPRYKVAKRGQDVALRCDPISGHVSLFWYQQALGQGPEFLTYFQNEAQLDKSGLPSDRFFAERPEGSVSTLKIQRTQQEDSAVYLCASGQGVVEQFFGPGTRLTVL.

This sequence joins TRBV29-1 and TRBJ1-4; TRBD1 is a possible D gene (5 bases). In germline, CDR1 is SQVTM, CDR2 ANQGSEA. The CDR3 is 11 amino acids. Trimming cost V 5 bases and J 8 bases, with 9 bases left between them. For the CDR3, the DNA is TGCAGCGTTATACGGGGGGAAAAACTGTTTTTT. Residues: CSVIRGEKLFF.

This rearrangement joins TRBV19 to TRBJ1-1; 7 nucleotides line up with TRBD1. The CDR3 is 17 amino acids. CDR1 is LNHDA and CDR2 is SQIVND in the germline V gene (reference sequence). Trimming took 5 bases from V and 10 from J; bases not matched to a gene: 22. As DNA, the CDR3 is TGTGCCAGTAGTTCACTGACAGGGCGCTTTTACTACTCTGGAGCTTTCTTT. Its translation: CASSSLTGRFYYSGAFF.

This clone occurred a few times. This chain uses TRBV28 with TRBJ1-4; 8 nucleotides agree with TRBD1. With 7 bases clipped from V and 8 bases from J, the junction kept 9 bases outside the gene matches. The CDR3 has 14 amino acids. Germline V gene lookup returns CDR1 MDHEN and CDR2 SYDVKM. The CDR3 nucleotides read TGTGCCAGCACCGACAGGGGAGTACAAGAAAAACTGTTTTTT. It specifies CASTDRGVQEKLFF.

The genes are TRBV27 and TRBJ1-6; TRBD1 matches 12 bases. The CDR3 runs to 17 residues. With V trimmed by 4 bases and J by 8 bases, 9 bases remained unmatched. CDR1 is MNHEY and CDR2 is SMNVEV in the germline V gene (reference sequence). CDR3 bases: TGTGCCAGCAGTTCCCCCGGGACAGGGGGCAGGTATTCACCCCTCCACTTT. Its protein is CASSSPGTGGRYSPLHF.

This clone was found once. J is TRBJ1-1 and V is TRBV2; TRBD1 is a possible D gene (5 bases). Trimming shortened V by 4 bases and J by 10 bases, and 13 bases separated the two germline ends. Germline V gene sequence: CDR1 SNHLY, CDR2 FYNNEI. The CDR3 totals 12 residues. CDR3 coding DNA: TGTGCCAGCAGTGGGGGCCTCCAACCAGCTTTCTTT. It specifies CASSGGLQPAFF.

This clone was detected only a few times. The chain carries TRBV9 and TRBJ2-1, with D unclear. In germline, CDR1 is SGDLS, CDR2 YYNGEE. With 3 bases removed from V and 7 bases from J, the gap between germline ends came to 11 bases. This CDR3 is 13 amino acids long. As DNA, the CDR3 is TGTGCCAGCAGCGGAACAGTCAGGAATGAGCAGTTCTTC. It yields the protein CASSGTVRNEQFF.

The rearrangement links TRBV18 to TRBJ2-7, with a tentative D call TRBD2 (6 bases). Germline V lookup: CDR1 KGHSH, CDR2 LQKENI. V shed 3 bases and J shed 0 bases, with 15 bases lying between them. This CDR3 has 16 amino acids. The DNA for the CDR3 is TGTGCCAGCTCACCCCTCGGGGGTGGGAGCTCCTACGAGCAGTACTTC. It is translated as CASSPLGGGSSYEQYF.